The 24 T cell receptor beta chains below all came from one sample that was sequenced in a study of T-cell reconstitution after alpha-beta-depleted transplantation in children. Using unique molecular identifiers, the investigators prepared the TCRbeta library. A single record per CDR3 protein comes from TCRdb applying MiXCR to the PCR reads. The sample has 330,000 or so distinct CDR3 sequences; around 10% are singletons. The starting material was PBMCs from the stem cell graft donor, obtained from the stem cell graft. Receptors were obtained from a human donor who donated a stem cell graft to a child with acute lymphoblastic leukemia.

This clonotype was seen repeatedly, ten times or more. The chain uses TRBV20-1 and TRBJ2-3; D unclear. This CDR3 is 13 amino acids long. Deletions cut 6 bases from V and 6 bases from J, with 16 bases between. Germline assignment: CDR1 DFQATT and CDR2 SNEGSKA (reference sequence). The CDR3 sequence is CSALGPMDDTQYF. CDR3 DNA: TGCAGTGCCCTAGGCCCAATGGATGATACGCAGTATTTT.

This clonotype has more than one count but fewer than ten. The chain couples TRBV7-2 to TRBJ2-1, with D possibly TRBD2 on 5 matching bases. Germline CDR1 reads SGHTA; CDR2 reads FQGNSA. Between the trimmed V and J ends, which lost 5 bases and 3 bases, there was a span of 8 bases. The CDR3 has 13 residues. The chain's CDR3 is CASSITSYNEQFF. The CDR3 bases are TGTGCCAGCAGCATAACTAGCTACAATGAGCAGTTCTTC.

This clonotype was detected ten times or more. J is TRBJ2-1 and V is TRBV12-3 or TRBV12-4, with 8 bases matching TRBD2. This CDR3 region has 15 residues. V trimming: 5 bases; J trimming: 8 bases; junction bases outside the gene matches: 11. DNA for the CDR3: TGTGCCAGCAGTCCGAAGGGACTAGGGGGGGATGAGCAGTTCTTC. This sequence encodes CASSPKGLGGDEQFF.

The chain recombines TRBV7-9 with TRBJ2-1; 8 nucleotides agree with TRBD2. The germline V gene has CDR1 SEHNR and CDR2 FQNEAQ (reference sequence). The CDR3 is 16 residues long. Trimming removed 1 base from V and 4 bases from J; junction bases left unmatched: 6. This CDR3 is CASSLGPGGLYNEQFF. The CDR3 DNA reads TGTGCCAGCAGCTTAGGTCCGGGAGGGCTTTACAATGAGCAGTTCTTC.

The V call is TRBV28, the J call TRBJ2-3; TRBD2 matches at 7 bases. Germline loops: CDR1 MDHEN, CDR2 SYDVKM. This CDR3 has 15 residues. V was clipped by 5 bases and J by 0 bases; unmatched bases: 5. The CDR3 sequence: CASSTNSGSTDTQYF. The DNA of the CDR3 is TGTGCCAGCAGTACCAATAGCGGGAGCACAGATACGCAGTATTTT.

This clonotype came up many times. This sequence joins TRBV4-1 and TRBJ1-5; D is unclear. The germline V gene encodes CDR1 MGHRA and CDR2 YSYEKL. Trimming shortened V by 0 bases and J by 5 bases, and 14 bases separated the two germline ends. This CDR3 contains 16 residues. The CDR3 sequence: CASSQDPRAGYQPQHF. CDR3 nucleotides: TGCGCCAGCAGCCAAGATCCTAGGGCAGGATATCAGCCCCAGCATTTT.

This sequence joins TRBV24-1 and TRBJ2-3, with TRBD2 as a possible D gene (5 bases). The V end was cut by 2 bases, the J end by 0 bases, with 20 bases between. From germline, CDR1 is KGHDR and CDR2 SFDVKD. CDR3 size: 19 residues. CDR3 in DNA: TGTGCCACCAGTGATTCTCCGGGGAGAGCGCCTTCTAGCACAGATACGCAGTATTTT. Amino acid sequence: CATSDSPGRAPSSTDTQYF.

This clonotype was detected only a few times. This rearrangement joins TRBV20-1 to TRBJ1-5, with a weak D call TRBD1 (5 bases). Germline V gene sequence: CDR1 DFQATT, CDR2 SNEGSKA (reference sequence). The CDR3 is 16 residues long. V lost 5 bases and J 1 base, leaving 18 bases between the germline ends. CDR3 in DNA: TGCAGTGCTGCGGGACCGATTTGGGAGAGCAATCAGCCCCAGCATTTT. Its translation is CSAAGPIWESNQPQHF.

This clonotype was seen only once. The chain links TRBV20-1 to TRBJ2-5; TRBD1 agrees at 8 bases. Trimming took 4 bases from V and 5 from J; bases not matched to a gene: 9. CDR1 and CDR2 from the germline V gene are DFQATT and SNEGSKA (reference sequence). There are 14 residues in the CDR3. The CDR3 region is CSAIQGGPGETQYF. CDR3 nucleotide sequence: TGCAGTGCTATACAGGGGGGACCGGGGGAGACCCAGTACTTC.

This sequence joins TRBV5-1 and TRBJ2-2; D is undetermined. This CDR3 has 13 amino acids. Germline-derived CDR1 and CDR2 are SGHRS and YFSETQ. Trimming pared 4 bases from V and 0 bases from J, leaving 4 bases between. DNA of the CDR3: TGCGCCAGCAGCGCCGCGAACACCGGGGAGCTGTTTTTT. Its translation: CASSAANTGELFF.

There are a few counts of this clonotype. DNA of the CDR3: TGTGCCAGCAGCCGGACAGGATTGAGCGGCTACACCTTC. Encoded protein: CASSRTGLSGYTF. The chain couples TRBV11-1 to TRBJ1-2; 7 bases are shared with TRBD1. Unmatched junction bases numbered 8, after V lost 5 bases and J lost 8 bases. CDR1 and CDR2 (germline): SGHAT, FQDESV (reference sequence). The CDR3 extends over 13 amino acids.

Ten or more counts support this clonotype. This chain joins TRBV20-1 and TRBJ2-1; 7 positions agree with TRBD2. Germline trimming cut 1 base from V and 4 bases from J; bases unmatched to any gene: 4. The germline V gene encodes CDR1 DFQATT and CDR2 SNEGSKA (reference sequence). This CDR3 region has 14 residues. In DNA form, the CDR3 reads TGCAGTGCTAGAGGCGGGAGAGGGTACAATGAGCAGTTCTTC. It specifies CSARGGRGYNEQFF.

The sample holds many counts of this clonotype. The chain has TRBV27 and TRBJ1-3; 8 positions agree with TRBD1. CDR1 and CDR2 (germline): MNHEY, SMNVEV (reference sequence). J gave up 2 bases and V 4 bases, and 4 bases lay outside the gene matches. CDR3 length: 15 residues. The CDR3 spells CASSYGQGAGNTIYF. As DNA, the CDR3 is TGTGCCAGCAGTTACGGACAGGGAGCTGGAAACACCATATATTTT.

This clonotype came up a few times. The chain has TRBV5-1 and TRBJ2-2; tentative D call: TRBD1 (5 bases). V gave up 0 bases and J gave up 4 bases, with 16 bases separating them. This CDR3 is built from 17 residues. Germline V gene lookup returns CDR1 SGHRS and CDR2 YFSETQ. The CDR3 DNA sequence: TGCGCCAGCAGCTTGGTTGGCCCTCAAGACAGCACCGGGGAGCTGTTTTTT. Encoded protein: CASSLVGPQDSTGELFF.

There are a few counts of this clonotype. The chain combines TRBV12-3 or TRBV12-4 with TRBJ1-5; D ambiguous. The CDR3 totals 13 residues. The V and J ends lost 3 bases and 2 bases respectively, with 5 bases between them. The DNA of the CDR3 is TGTGCCAGCAGTTTCCCGGGCAATCAGCCCCAGCATTTT. Encoded protein: CASSFPGNQPQHF.

This clonotype was picked up a small number of times. CDR3 loop: CASSLRDIWRSTDTQYF. DNA of the CDR3: TGTGCCAGCAGCTTAAGAGACATTTGGAGGAGCACAGATACGCAGTATTTT. V and J are TRBV7-2 and TRBJ2-3; possible D gene TRBD2, 5 bases. Germline CDR1 reads SGHTA; CDR2 reads FQGNSA. The CDR3 runs to 17 residues. V was shortened by 2 bases and J by 0 bases, with 15 bases between the two germline ends.

CDR3: CSGEWAAEQFF. DNA for the CDR3: TGCAGCGGGGAGTGGGCGGCTGAGCAGTTCTTC. This rearrangement joins TRBV29-1 to TRBJ2-1, with D maybe TRBD2 (5 bases). The CDR3 covers 11 residues. With 7 bases removed from V and 9 bases from J, the gap between germline ends came to 13 bases. Germline CDR1 is SQVTM and CDR2 is ANQGSEA.

This clonotype was seen at least ten times. The chain uses TRBV6-5 and TRBJ2-5; 8 nucleotides match TRBD2. In germline, CDR1 is MNHEY, CDR2 SVGAGI. CDR3 length equals 15 residues. With V trimmed by 2 bases and J by 5 bases, 7 bases remained unmatched. CDR3 in amino acids: CASSYRAGGGETQYF. The CDR3 coding sequence is TGTGCCAGCAGTTACAGGGCGGGAGGTGGGGAGACCCAGTACTTC.

A word on this clonotype: This clone may be a read error of a much larger clone one base away. This chain uses TRBV29-1 with TRBJ1-1; TRBD1 might be the D (6 bases). V lost 3 bases and J 3 bases, leaving 14 bases between the germline ends. In germline, CDR1 is SQVTM, CDR2 ANQGSEA. CDR3 length: 14 amino acids. This chain's CDR3 is CSVDVGQRHTEAFF. As DNA, the CDR3 is TGCAGCGTTGACGTCGGACAGAGACACACTGAAGCTTTCTTT. Together with reference TRBV29-1 and TRBJ1-1, the CDR3 gives the full variable domain: SAVISQKPSRDICQRGTSLTIQCQVDSQVTMMFWYRQQPGQSLTLIATANQGSEATYESGFVIDKFPISRPNLTFSTLTVSNMSPEDSSIYLCSVDVGQRHTEAFFGQGTRLTVV.

This sequence joins TRBV6-5 and TRBJ2-1; 7 nucleotides align to TRBD2. Germline V lookup: CDR1 MNHEY, CDR2 SVGAGI. With V trimmed by 0 bases and J by 1 base, 6 bases remained unmatched. The CDR3 sequence is 17 residues long. The chain's CDR3 is CASSYSMGGSSYNEQFF. The CDR3 nucleotides are TGTGCCAGCAGTTACTCGATGGGCGGGAGTTCCTACAATGAGCAGTTCTTC.

This clonotype has more than one count but fewer than ten. The V call is TRBV5-1, the J call TRBJ2-7; the match to TRBD1 covers 10 bases. The junction had 5 bases not matched to a gene; V was cut back by 3 bases and J by 2 bases. The CDR3 consists of 15 residues. CDR1 SGHRS and CDR2 YFSETQ come from the germline V gene. The CDR3 DNA follows: TGCGCCAGCAGCTCTGGGACAGGGGACGCCTACGAGCAGTACTTC. Translation gives CASSSGTGDAYEQYF.

The chain is built from TRBV19 and TRBJ2-6; no reliable D call. Germline-derived CDR1 and CDR2 are LNHDA and SQIVND (reference sequence). V was trimmed by 4 bases and J by 0 bases, leaving 10 bases between them. The CDR3 has 16 residues. The CDR3 DNA sequence: TGTGCCAGTAGTAGCCTCAGGAACTCTGGGGCCAACGTCCTGACTTTC. It yields the protein CASSSLRNSGANVLTF.

This clonotype has just a few counts. The chain has TRBV7-6 and TRBJ2-7; the D gene is possibly TRBD1 (6 bases). CDR1 SGHVS and CDR2 FNYEAQ come from the germline V gene. The CDR3 spans 14 residues. Trimming removed 4 bases at V and 2 bases at J, with 12 bases between. The CDR3: CASSSRDITYEQYF. The CDR3 DNA follows: TGTGCCAGCAGCTCCAGGGACATCACCTACGAGCAGTACTTC. Full variable domain (outside the CDR3, taken from reference TRBV7-6 and TRBJ2-7): GAGVSQSPRYKVTKRGQDVALRCDPISGHVSLYWYRQALGQGPEFLTYFNYEAQQDKSGLPNDRFSAERPEGSISTLTIQRTEQRDSAMYRCASSSRDITYEQYFGPGTRLTVT.

The table lists this clonotype with a few counts. The chain recombines TRBV3-1 with TRBJ1-5; tentatively, D is TRBD1 (6 bases). Germline lookup yields CDR1 LGHDT and CDR2 YNNKEL (reference sequence). The CDR3 runs 12 residues. V shed 3 bases and J shed 9 bases, with 9 bases lying between them. The CDR3 loop is CASSQGARPQHF. The CDR3 nucleotides read TGTGCCAGCAGCCAGGGGGCCCGGCCCCAGCATTTT. The variable domain in full, completed from reference TRBV3-1 and TRBJ1-5, reads DTAVSQTPKYLVTQMGNDKSIKCEQNLGHDTMYWYKQDSKKFLKIMFSYNNKELIINETVPNRFSPKSPDKAHLNLHINSLELGDSAVYFCASSQGARPQHFGDGTRLSIL.